Reported below is one T cell receptor (beta chain). The data were taken from a study of blood T cell repertoires in COVID-19. For the study at large: Acute and convalescent COVID-19 samples came from the United States, Italy and Spain. Nucleic acid was either cDNA or gDNA, and it came from T cells, B-cell-depleted T cells, or PBMCs.

Seattle researchers signed up patients amid active infection and tracked them longitudinally. The CDR3 loop spans 17 amino acids. V was cut by 4 bases and J by 6 bases, with 22 bases left in between. CDR1 and CDR2 from the germline V gene are SGHDT and YYEEEE. As originally analysed: Estimation of nucleated cell counts relied on the amplification of reference gene primers. The data were produced by immunoSEQ multiplex PCR, yet TCRdb's version contains in-frame clones alone and is incomplete. The V and J calls and clone size were taken over from that table, and D and trimming were inferred from the DNA. The table shows roughly 70,000 clones, with roughly 90% occurring only once.

This TCR derives from an elderly man with COVID-19, enrolled during active disease. The chain recombines TRBV5-6 with TRBJ2-2, with TRBD1 as a possible D gene (7 bases). Specimen: peripheral blood. CDR3 sequence (DNA): TGTGCCAGCAGCACGTTCGGGGGAGCAGGGGGACCCGGGGAGCTGTTTTTT. The encoded protein is CASSTFGGAGGPGELFF.